This entry describes one T cell receptor (beta chain). Its target is unknown. The sample contains more than one DNA sequence encoding this CDR3. The sample comes from a study of cytomegalovirus exposure and HLA in healthy donors. Background on the study: Within an early data release were roughly 83 million unique TCRs drawn from HLA-typed donors. Study observations and caveats: Later analysis placed DRB1 highest and HLA-C lowest in TCR association rates, which differed by HLA locus.

13 Jbeta primers and 60 Vbeta primers were used for the PCR. TCRdb keeps only in-frame clones here, not all; method: immunoSEQ multiplex PCR. The sample features 35,000 to 50,000 clones, with around 3.2% in its top ten. Sequenced material: PBMCs. The source is a young woman in good health and CMV-seropositive.

The CDR3 loop reads CASSDRGNSPLHF. The CDR3 nucleotides are TGTGCCAGTAGCGACAGGGGCAATTCACCCCTCCACTTT. This chain links TRBV19 with TRBJ1-6, with 8 bases identical to TRBD1. With V trimmed by 6 bases and J by 7 bases, 2 bases remained unmatched. This CDR3 spans 13 amino acids. Germline CDR1 and CDR2: LNHDA and SQIVND (reference sequence). Looking up the rest from reference TRBV19 and TRBJ1-6 gives the full variable domain: DGGITQSPKYLFRKEGQNVTLSCEQNLNHDAMYWYRQDPGQGLRLIYYSQIVNDFQKGDIAEGYSVSREKKESFPLTVTSAQKNPTAFYLCASSDRGNSPLHFGNGTRLTVT.